These 28 T cell receptor beta chains came from one sample sequenced in a study of post-analysis software for immune sequencing data. Study results and caveats: Included in a set of roughly 5 TRBV segments more frequent in patients than controls were TRBV5-6, TRBV5-1 and TRBV20-1.

Unique molecular identifiers were present in the TCR beta cDNA libraries. One entry per CDR3 protein, called by TCRdb with MiXCR from the PCR reads. This sample has 380,000 or so distinct CDR3 sequences; around a third occur once, and the top ten carry around 15%. Which antigens these TCRs recognize remains unknown. The sequenced sample consisted of blood. These receptors all come from a girl aged 5-17 years with multiple sclerosis.

This clonotype was picked up a small number of times. The chain links TRBV6-2 or TRBV6-3 to TRBJ1-6; D gene ambiguous. The CDR3 spans 18 residues. CDR1 is MNHEY, CDR2 SVGEGT, per germline. V was pared by 2 bases and J by 0 bases, with 14 bases between. CDR3 region: CASSYLGGRSSYNSPLHF. CDR3 sequence (DNA): TGTGCCAGCAGTTACCTCGGCGGTAGGAGCTCCTATAATTCACCCCTCCACTTT.

The chain carries TRBV7-9 and TRBJ2-4, with a possible D match to TRBD1 (6 bases). V lost 2 bases to trimming and J lost 8 bases, with 13 bases between them. Germline V CDR1 and CDR2: SEHNR, FQNEAQ (reference sequence). The CDR3 contains 14 residues. CDR3 in amino acids: CASSLIQGLDIQYF. CDR3 sequence (DNA): TGTGCCAGCAGCTTAATCCAGGGGTTAGACATTCAGTACTTC. Looking up the rest from reference TRBV7-9 and TRBJ2-4 gives the full variable domain: DTGVSQNPRHKITKRGQNVTFRCDPISEHNRLYWYRQTLGQGPEFLTYFQNEAQLEKSRLLSDRFSAERPKGSFSTLEIQRTEQGDSAMYLCASSLIQGLDIQYFGAGTRLSVL.

This clonotype was observed a few times. The rearrangement links TRBV9 to TRBJ2-7; a weak D match, TRBD2 (6 bases). The length of the CDR3 is 15 residues. V was shortened by 3 bases and J by 5 bases, with 18 bases between the two germline ends. From germline, CDR1 is SGDLS and CDR2 YYNGEE. The CDR3 reads CASSGIQEGMDEQYF. Written as DNA, the CDR3 is TGTGCCAGCAGCGGAATTCAGGAGGGCATGGACGAGCAGTACTTC.

The chain recombines TRBV7-9 with TRBJ2-7, with TRBD2 identical over 10 bases. J gave up 1 base and V 5 bases, and 8 bases lay outside the gene matches. The CDR3 runs 16 residues. Germline CDR1 SEHNR, CDR2 FQNEAQ (reference sequence). The CDR3, as DNA: TGTGCCAGCAGCGCCCCCGGGACTAGCGTATCCTACGAGCAGTACTTC. Amino acids: CASSAPGTSVSYEQYF.

This clonotype was observed many times. The chain carries TRBV15 and TRBJ2-5; TRBD2 matches at 14 bases. From germline, CDR1 is LNHNV and CDR2 YYDKDF (reference sequence). This CDR3 contains 18 residues. The ends lost 1 base at V and 5 bases at J; junction bases unmatched: 9. CDR3 sequence reads: CATSRVPPTSGGAETQYF. The CDR3 nucleotides are TGTGCCACCAGCAGAGTCCCACCGACTAGCGGGGGGGCGGAGACCCAGTACTTC.

The chain employs TRBV12-3 or TRBV12-4 and TRBJ1-1; D is unclear. V gave up 3 bases and J gave up 7 bases, with 12 bases separating them. CDR3 length: 13 residues. Here the CDR3 DNA reads TGTGCCAGCAGTTTGTTCCCTGACCGTGAAGCTTTCTTT. Translated, it gives CASSLFPDREAFF.

This clonotype was picked up a small number of times. The DNA for the CDR3 is TGCGCCAGCAGCTTAGACAGGGGGCAGGAAAAACTGTTTTTT. Translating it yields CASSLDRGQEKLFF. The chain employs TRBV5-1 and TRBJ1-4, with 10 bases identical to TRBD1. Losses at the gene ends were 2 bases for V and 8 bases for J; bases not matched to a gene: 3. The CDR3 extends over 14 amino acids. From germline, CDR1 is SGHRS and CDR2 YFSETQ.

The sample holds many counts of this clonotype. The chain couples TRBV7-2 to TRBJ1-1, with D uncertain. Germline V gives CDR1 SGHTA, CDR2 FQGNSA. The CDR3 runs 14 residues. V lost 1 base, J lost 1 base, and 7 bases lay in between. The CDR3 reads CASSLGPSNTEAFF. The CDR3, as DNA: TGTGCCAGCAGCTTAGGGCCTTCGAACACTGAAGCTTTCTTT.

CDR3 bases: TGTGCCAGCACCCGGACAGTCTATGGCTACACCTTC. Translation: CASTRTVYGYTF. The chain recombines TRBV12-3 or TRBV12-4 with TRBJ1-2; tentative D call: TRBD1 (6 bases). V lost 7 bases and J 4 bases, leaving 10 bases between the germline ends. The CDR3 spans 12 residues.

In this sample, this clonotype turned up many times. J is TRBJ2-1 and V is TRBV7-3, with D maybe TRBD2 (6 bases). The V and J ends lost 5 bases and 2 bases respectively, with 13 bases between them. Germline V gene sequence: CDR1 SGHTA, CDR2 FQGTGA. There are 15 residues in the CDR3. CDR3 region: CASSPLAAAYNEQFF. Written as DNA, the CDR3 is TGTGCCAGCAGCCCCTTAGCGGCGGCCTACAATGAGCAGTTCTTC.

The chain couples TRBV5-1 to TRBJ2-1; D is perhaps TRBD2 (6 bases). V was pared by 1 base and J by 3 bases, with 20 bases between. The CDR3 extends over 18 amino acids. Germline assignment: CDR1 SGHRS and CDR2 YFSETQ. The CDR3 region is CASSLLGQSVGGYNEQFF. CDR3 DNA sequence: TGCGCCAGCAGCTTGTTGGGGCAAAGCGTGGGAGGCTACAATGAGCAGTTCTTC.

The V gene is TRBV4-1, the J gene TRBJ2-4; 9 bases match TRBD1. This CDR3 is built from 17 residues. Per the germline V gene, CDR1 is MGHRA and CDR2 is YSYEKL. V was pared by 1 base and J by 0 bases, with 4 bases of the junction left unmatched. CDR3 region: CASSQGQGGRAKNIQYF. The CDR3 coding sequence is TGCGCCAGCAGCCAAGGACAGGGGGGCAGAGCCAAAAACATTCAGTACTTC.

The chain combines TRBV6-5 with TRBJ2-5, with D unresolved. Trimming cost V 4 bases and J 2 bases, with 14 bases left between them. From germline, CDR1 is MNHEY and CDR2 SVGAGI. The CDR3 covers 15 residues. Here the CDR3 reads CASSSGPGFQETQYF. CDR3 nucleotide sequence: TGTGCCAGCAGTTCCGGACCCGGGTTTCAAGAGACCCAGTACTTC.

This clonotype was counted a few times. V is TRBV6-5 and J is TRBJ2-5; a weak D match, TRBD2 (5 bases). Per the germline V gene, CDR1 is MNHEY and CDR2 is SVGAGI. This CDR3 has 13 residues. Deletions cut 0 bases from V and 5 bases from J, with 7 bases between. The CDR3 nucleotides are TGTGCCAGCAGTTACTCGTCGGGGGAGACCCAGTACTTC. Amino acids: CASSYSSGETQYF.

The chain recombines TRBV10-3 with TRBJ2-7, with D tentatively TRBD2 (7 bases). Trimming stripped 3 bases from V and 3 bases from J, with 15 bases between. CDR3 size: 15 residues. The V gene's germline CDR1 is ENHRY and CDR2 SYGVKD. CDR3 bases: TGTGCCATCAGTGATGGGAGGGGGTCGGACTACGAGCAGTACTTC. Translation gives CAISDGRGSDYEQYF.

The rearrangement links TRBV5-1 to TRBJ2-5; D not resolved. The V end was cut by 0 bases, the J end by 4 bases, with 10 bases between. This CDR3 spans 14 amino acids. The germline V gene has CDR1 SGHRS and CDR2 YFSETQ. The CDR3 DNA is TGCGCCAGCAGCTTGGCCTCGAGGAGAGAGACCCAGTACTTC. Translating it yields CASSLASRRETQYF.

This clonotype was detected a few times. The gene calls are TRBV11-2 and TRBJ1-1; D not certain. V was pared by 7 bases and J by 5 bases, with 17 bases between. Germline V gene lookup returns CDR1 SGHAT and CDR2 FQNNGV. This CDR3 is built from 14 residues. The CDR3 loop is CASTINKATTEAFF. CDR3 nucleotides: TGTGCCAGCACCATTAACAAAGCCACGACTGAAGCTTTCTTT.

This clonotype turned up a few times. The rearrangement links TRBV7-9 to TRBJ2-1; tentative D call: TRBD1 (5 bases). CDR3 length: 13 amino acids. The V gene lost 5 bases and the J gene lost 12 bases, with 17 bases spanning the gap. Germline V lookup: CDR1 SEHNR, CDR2 FQNEAQ (reference sequence). CDR3: CASSLEEFTGQFF. Written as DNA, the CDR3 is TGTGCCAGCAGCCTAGAGGAGTTTACAGGGCAGTTCTTC.

This sequence joins TRBV5-4 and TRBJ2-5; D uncertain. V was pared by 2 bases and J by 3 bases, with 14 bases between. Germline-derived CDR1 and CDR2 are SGHNT and YYREEE (reference sequence). The CDR3 is 15 residues long. CDR3 sequence (DNA): TGTGCCAGCAGCTTCGATCCGGGCTCGAAAGAGACCCAGTACTTC. It yields the protein CASSFDPGSKETQYF. Looking up the rest from reference TRBV5-4 and TRBJ2-5 gives the full variable domain: ETGVTQSPTHLIKTRGQQVTLRCSSQSGHNTVSWYQQALGQGPQFIFQYYREEENGRGNFPPRFSGLQFPNYSSELNVNALELDDSALYLCASSFDPGSKETQYFGPGTRLLVL.

Note on this clonotype: A much larger clone differs from this one at a single base, so this may be a read error. V is TRBV13 and J is TRBJ1-2, with unresolved D. CDR1 and CDR2 (germline): PRHDT, FYEKMQ (reference sequence). CDR3 length: 17 residues. This chain's CDR3 is CASSSWLAGSYIYGHTF. The CDR3 DNA is TGTGCCAGCAGCTCCTGGTTGGCAGGCAGTTATATTTATGGCCACACCTTC.

This clonotype was detected only a few times. The rearrangement links TRBV5-1 to TRBJ2-1; unclear D gene. Trimming pared 0 bases from V and 5 bases from J, leaving 12 bases between. Germline assignment: CDR1 SGHRS and CDR2 YFSETQ. The CDR3 runs 15 residues. Here the CDR3 DNA reads TGCGCCAGCAGCTTGGGGACCTATGTGGACAATGAGCAGTTCTTC. This encodes CASSLGTYVDNEQFF.

The V gene is TRBV5-1, the J gene TRBJ2-3; D is undetermined. The CDR3 extends over 16 amino acids. V was trimmed by 0 bases and J by 1 base, leaving 12 bases between them. The germline gives CDR1 SGHRS, CDR2 YFSETQ. Written as DNA, the CDR3 is TGCGCCAGCAGCTTGGACCGCCCGGGCGGCACAGATACGCAGTATTTT. Translated: CASSLDRPGGTDTQYF.

This clonotype was observed a few times. The gene calls are TRBV10-3 and TRBJ2-7; TRBD1 is a possible D gene (5 bases). Trimming took 0 bases from V and 4 from J, leaving 16 bases between them. This CDR3 region has 16 residues. The germline V gene has CDR1 ENHRY and CDR2 SYGVKD. The CDR3 sequence is CAISESPGQGSYEQYF. Here the CDR3 DNA reads TGTGCCATCAGTGAGTCCCCGGGTCAGGGAAGTTACGAGCAGTACTTC.

This chain joins TRBV12-3 or TRBV12-4 and TRBJ2-3, with TRBD1 matching 10 bases. The CDR3 is 16 residues long. V gave up 6 bases and J gave up 3 bases; unmatched junction bases: 9. Here the CDR3 DNA reads TGTGCCAGCAGGGCCGGGACAGGGGTTTTAACAGATACGCAGTATTTT. Amino acids: CASRAGTGVLTDTQYF.

This clonotype was picked up a small number of times. The chain employs TRBV29-1 and TRBJ1-1; maybe TRBD1 (5 bases). The V gene's germline CDR1 is SQVTM and CDR2 ANQGSEA. V lost 7 bases to trimming and J lost 3 bases, with 15 bases between them. The CDR3 loop spans 13 amino acids. The CDR3 DNA reads TGCAGCGCCGCCAGGGAGCTTGACACTGAAGCTTTCTTT. It is translated as CSAARELDTEAFF.

The gene calls are TRBV29-1 and TRBJ2-1; 7 nucleotides agree with TRBD2. The junction had 4 bases not matched to a gene; V was cut back by 3 bases and J by 5 bases. Per the germline V gene, CDR1 is SQVTM and CDR2 is ANQGSEA. There are 13 residues in the CDR3. CDR3 sequence (DNA): TGCAGCGTTGAGGCGGGGGAGAACAATGAGCAGTTCTTC. Its protein product is CSVEAGENNEQFF.

This chain links TRBV6-1 with TRBJ2-3; TRBD2 might be the D (6 bases). CDR3 length: 14 amino acids. Looked up from germline, CDR1 is MNHNS and CDR2 is SASEGT. The CDR3 DNA reads as TGTGCGGTAGGGAGAGCGGACTACACAGATACGCAGTATTTT. This encodes CAVGRADYTDTQYF.

V usage is TRBV2 and J usage is TRBJ2-7; the match to TRBD2 covers 8 bases. The V segment lost 5 bases and the J segment 4 bases; nucleotides outside the gene matches: 13. The CDR3 loop spans 16 amino acids. Germline lookup yields CDR1 SNHLY and CDR2 FYNNEI. The CDR3 coding sequence is TGTGCCAGCAGTCCTCTCATCGCGGGGGGCGGATACGAGCAGTACTTC. Translated: CASSPLIAGGGYEQYF.